Detailed here is one T cell receptor beta chain. Its matching antigen is unknown. Library preparation (for TCRbeta) was performed with unique molecular identifiers. TCRdb re-called the PCR reads through MiXCR, storing one row per CDR3 protein. The sample comprises a few hundred thousand distinct CDR3 sequences, approximately 41% of which are singletons, and 27% rests with the top ten. The entry originates in a study of T-cell reconstitution after alpha-beta-depleted transplantation in children. Overall study results and limits: Expanded graft clones numbering several hundred reportedly gave rise to alpha-beta T cells about two months after transplant. T-cell numbers and diversity, one year after transplant, stemmed largely from T cells that were newly produced. Surviving recipient T cells and thymic progenitors accounted for the high day-60 TCRbeta diversity observed in some patients.

This receptor was taken from a girl aged 2 to 9 with aplastic anemia, due to receive a stem cell transplant. Here the sequenced sample was PBMCs, taken before TCRalphabeta/CD19-depleted stem cell transplant.

CDR3 nucleotide sequence: TGTGCCAGCTCACCGCTAGGGGCGAGGGCTGGCCAAGAGACCCAGTACTTC. This translates into CASSPLGARAGQETQYF. The J gene is TRBJ2-5, the V gene TRBV18; TRBD1 or TRBD2 may be the D gene (5 bases each). V lost 3 bases and J lost 1, with 18 bases in between. Looked up from germline, CDR1 is KGHSH and CDR2 is LQKENI. The CDR3 has 17 residues. Full variable domain (outside the CDR3, taken from reference TRBV18 and TRBJ2-5): NAGVMQNPRHLVRRRGQEARLRCSPMKGHSHVYWYRQLPEEGLKFMVYLQKENIIDESGMPKERFSAEFPKEGPSILRIQQVVRGDSAAYFCASSPLGARAGQETQYFGPGTRLLVL.